This passage covers 24 T cell receptor beta chains from one sample sequenced in a study of response to subunit inactivated influenza vaccine. In TCRdb, the RT-PCR reads were re-called with MiXCR into one record per CDR3 protein. Found here are 500,000 to 650,000 distinct CDR3 sequences, about 7.6% of them singletons; the top ten hold 10% to 15%. The sample here was PBMCs from blood, taken around 25 months after vaccination. Receptors were obtained from a man aged 50-75 years who received an inactivated influenza vaccine.

The sample holds a few counts of this clonotype. The rearrangement uses TRBV6-1 and TRBJ1-2; no reliable D call. Germline V gene sequence: CDR1 MNHNS, CDR2 SASEGT. This CDR3 contains 11 residues. V lost 4 bases to trimming and J lost 9 bases, with 9 bases between them. The CDR3 reads CASSVDFSYTF. CDR3 DNA: TGTGCCAGCAGTGTAGACTTCAGCTACACCTTC.

This clonotype was counted between two and nine times. The rearrangement links TRBV12-3 or TRBV12-4 to TRBJ2-5; TRBD2 matches 7 bases. V lost 1 base to trimming and J lost 3 bases; unmatched junction nucleotides: 8. The CDR3 is 16 amino acids. The CDR3 region is CASSLGLGGVEETQYF. CDR3 nucleotide sequence: TGTGCCAGCAGTTTAGGGCTGGGAGGGGTTGAAGAGACCCAGTACTTC.

V usage is TRBV27 and J usage is TRBJ2-1; 7 bases are shared with TRBD2. Looked up from germline, CDR1 is MNHEY and CDR2 is SMNVEV (reference sequence). V lost 2 bases and J lost 6; bases outside the gene matches: 4. The CDR3 sequence is 14 residues long. The CDR3 sequence: CASSLTGGTNEQFF. Written as DNA, the CDR3 is TGTGCCAGCAGTTTAACGGGAGGTACCAATGAGCAGTTCTTC.

The chain is built from TRBV20-1 and TRBJ1-3, with TRBD1 identical over 7 bases. Germline V gene data show CDR1 as DFQATT and CDR2 as SNEGSKA (reference sequence). The CDR3 runs to 14 residues. V was clipped by 2 bases and J by 4 bases; unmatched bases: 5. As DNA, the CDR3 is TGCAGTGCTAGAAAGGGGGCGCACGGAAACACCATATATTTT. Its translation: CSARKGAHGNTIYF.

V is TRBV5-5 and J is TRBJ2-7; TRBD1 agrees at 8 bases. Germline trimming cut 2 bases from V and 2 bases from J; bases unmatched to any gene: 6. Germline values: CDR1 SGHKS, CDR2 YYEKEE (reference sequence). This CDR3 has 15 residues. Here the CDR3 DNA reads TGTGCCAGCAGCTTAGGGCAGGGGGCGCCCTACGAGCAGTACTTC. Protein sequence: CASSLGQGAPYEQYF. Full variable domain (rest looked up from reference TRBV5-5 and TRBJ2-7): DAGVTQSPTHLIKTRGQQVTLRCSPISGHKSVSWYQQVLGQGPQFIFQYYEKEERGRGNFPDRFSARQFPNYSSELNVNALLLGDSALYLCASSLGQGAPYEQYFGPGTRLTVT.

This clonotype was observed a few times. V and J are TRBV18 and TRBJ1-1; no clear D gene. V lost 0 bases, J lost 5 bases, and 10 bases lay in between. CDR1 and CDR2 (germline): KGHSH, LQKENI. The CDR3 extends over 14 amino acids. This CDR3 reads CASSPPVIGTEAFF. CDR3 DNA: TGTGCCAGCTCACCACCGGTCATTGGAACTGAAGCTTTCTTT. The full variable domain, completed using reference TRBV18 and TRBJ1-1, is NAGVMQNPRHLVRRRGQEARLRCSPMKGHSHVYWYRQLPEEGLKFMVYLQKENIIDESGMPKERFSAEFPKEGPSILRIQQVVRGDSAAYFCASSPPVIGTEAFFGQGTRLTVV.

This clonotype appeared a few times. This chain joins TRBV25-1 and TRBJ2-7, with D possibly TRBD1 on 6 matching bases. Germline CDR1 is MGHDK and CDR2 is SYGVNS. The V and J ends lost 4 bases and 2 bases respectively, with 15 bases between them. This CDR3 is built from 15 residues. The CDR3 nucleotides are TGTGCCAGCAGTGCCTCCGGGACACCGACCTACGAGCAGTACTTC. This gives the protein CASSASGTPTYEQYF.

This clonotype has a handful of counts. V and J are TRBV12-3 or TRBV12-4 and TRBJ2-5; no clear D gene. V dropped 2 bases and J dropped 5 bases, with 9 bases sitting between them. The CDR3 totals 13 residues. The DNA of the CDR3 is TGTGCCAGCAGTTTACGGCTTCTGGAGACCCAGTACTTC. Translating it yields CASSLRLLETQYF.

This clonotype showed up just a few times. Possible read error: a much larger clone is one base away. The V gene is TRBV29-1, the J gene TRBJ2-3; a possible D gene is TRBD2 (5 bases). The V end was cut by 7 bases, the J end by 2 bases, with 13 bases between. The CDR3 is 13 amino acids. The germline CDR1 and CDR2 sequences are SQVTM and ANQGSEA. The CDR3 DNA reads TGCAGCGGGGAACGGGGAGTCACAGATACGCAGTATTTT. Protein: CSGERGVTDTQYF.

The gene calls are TRBV7-9 and TRBJ2-7; 8 nucleotides line up with TRBD1. Germline assignment: CDR1 SEHNR and CDR2 FQNEAQ (reference sequence). Trimming cost V 0 bases and J 10 bases; bases outside gene matches: 5. The CDR3 contains 13 residues. DNA for the CDR3: TGTGCCAGCAGCTTAGCGCGGGACAGGCCACAGTACTTC. Protein: CASSLARDRPQYF. Full variable domain (remainder filled in from reference TRBV7-9 and TRBJ2-7): DTGVSQNPRHKITKRGQNVTFRCDPISEHNRLYWYRQTLGQGPEFLTYFQNEAQLEKSRLLSDRFSAERPKGSFSTLEIQRTEQGDSAMYLCASSLARDRPQYFGPGTRLTVT.

There are a few counts of this clonotype. The chain has TRBV12-3 or TRBV12-4 and TRBJ2-7, with 9 bases identical to TRBD1. The CDR3 is 15 residues long. Trimming at V came to 6 bases and at J to 3 bases, leaving 9 bases not matched to a gene. In nucleotides, the CDR3 is TGTGCCAGCAGAGCCCGACAGGGGGACGACTACGAGCAGTACTTC. Translated: CASRARQGDDYEQYF.

This clonotype appeared a few times. This rearrangement joins TRBV29-1 to TRBJ2-6; no clear D gene. Germline values: CDR1 SQVTM, CDR2 ANQGSEA. CDR3 length equals 13 residues. V was clipped by 4 bases and J by 1 base, with 5 bases between them. This chain's CDR3 is CSVARSGANVLTF. The CDR3 DNA follows: TGCAGCGTTGCCCGTTCTGGGGCCAACGTCCTGACTTTC.

V gene TRBV12-3 or TRBV12-4 combines with J gene TRBJ1-1, with no clear D. The V and J ends lost 6 bases and 2 bases respectively, with 4 bases between them. The CDR3 is 11 residues long. CDR3 nucleotide sequence: TGTGCCAGCAGGCCTAACACTGAAGCTTTCTTT. This codes for CASRPNTEAFF.

This chain uses TRBV6-1 with TRBJ1-2; possibly TRBD1 for D (5 bases). V lost 8 bases and J 0 bases, leaving 22 bases between the germline ends. Germline lookup yields CDR1 MNHNS and CDR2 SASEGT. The CDR3 has 17 residues. The CDR3 here is CASVGGGRRVANYGYTF. The CDR3 nucleotides are TGTGCCAGCGTGGGGGGGGGGAGGAGAGTAGCTAACTATGGCTACACCTTC.

To note about this clonotype: The junction shows a germline mismatch at one end, possibly a read error. The chain is built from TRBV24-1 and TRBJ2-6; tentative D call: TRBD1 (6 bases). This CDR3 is built from 15 residues. CDR1 and CDR2 (germline): KGHDR, SFDVKD. The DNA for the CDR3 is TGTGCCACCAGTGATCAGGGGAGAGGGGCCAACGCCCTGACTTTC. Amino acid sequence: CATSDQGRGANALTF.

This clonotype has ten or more counts. The chain links TRBV5-1 to TRBJ2-1, with D possibly matching TRBD1 (5 bases). The CDR3 runs 14 residues. Germline-derived CDR1 and CDR2 are SGHRS and YFSETQ. V was shortened by 0 bases and J by 10 bases, with 14 bases between the two germline ends. CDR3 protein: CASSLGATDSEQFF. The CDR3 nucleotides read TGCGCCAGCAGCTTGGGAGCGACAGATTCCGAGCAGTTCTTC.

This clonotype appeared many times. V is TRBV28 and J is TRBJ1-2; the match to TRBD1 covers 8 bases. CDR1 and CDR2 (germline): MDHEN, SYDVKM. This CDR3 has 14 residues. V gave up 2 bases and J gave up 8 bases; unmatched junction bases: 7. Here the CDR3 reads CASSLTDRGSGYTF. DNA for the CDR3: TGTGCCAGCAGTTTAACCGACAGGGGCTCGGGCTACACCTTC.

The V and J genes are TRBV3-1 and TRBJ1-5; D gene uncertain. V was trimmed by 5 bases and J by 4 bases, leaving 12 bases between them. The CDR3 contains 14 residues. Germline V lookup: CDR1 LGHDT, CDR2 YNNKEL (reference sequence). CDR3 protein: CASSLGLPNQPQHF. The CDR3 nucleotides are TGTGCCAGCAGCTTAGGACTCCCGAATCAGCCCCAGCATTTT. The full variable domain, in which reference TRBV3-1 and TRBJ1-5 provide the parts outside the CDR3, is DTAVSQTPKYLVTQMGNDKSIKCEQNLGHDTMYWYKQDSKKFLKIMFSYNNKELIINETVPNRFSPKSPDKAHLNLHINSLELGDSAVYFCASSLGLPNQPQHFGDGTRLSIL.

This clonotype has at least ten counts. The chain uses TRBV20-1 and TRBJ2-1; D is unclear. This CDR3 spans 10 amino acids. Trimming left V 6 bases short and J 5 bases short, with 5 bases between. Germline lookup yields CDR1 DFQATT and CDR2 SNEGSKA (reference sequence). CDR3 sequence reads: CSAGNNEQFF. The CDR3 bases are TGCAGTGCGGGTAACAATGAGCAGTTCTTC.

The chain uses TRBV20-1 and TRBJ2-5; 7 bases map to TRBD2. This CDR3 region has 12 residues. With V trimmed by 5 bases and J by 5 bases, 5 bases remained unmatched. Germline V gene sequence: CDR1 DFQATT, CDR2 SNEGSKA (reference sequence). The CDR3 is CSALTSPETQYF. In DNA form, the CDR3 reads TGCAGTGCTTTGACTAGCCCGGAGACCCAGTACTTC.

The chain recombines TRBV6-5 with TRBJ2-7; 8 bases line up with TRBD2. Per the germline V gene, CDR1 is MNHEY and CDR2 is SVGAGI. V was pared by 0 bases and J by 4 bases, with 5 bases of the junction left unmatched. The CDR3 is 15 residues long. CDR3: CASSYSSGGVYEQYF. CDR3 nucleotide sequence: TGTGCCAGCAGTTACTCCTCCGGGGGGGTATACGAGCAGTACTTC.

This clonotype has a handful of counts. The chain recombines TRBV20-1 with TRBJ1-2; D gene ambiguous. Trimming cost V 5 bases and J 4 bases, with 11 bases left between them. CDR1 DFQATT and CDR2 SNEGSKA come from the germline V gene (reference sequence). CDR3 size: 12 residues. CDR3 bases: TGCAGTGCTCTTATGCGCACCTATGGCTACACCTTC. It yields the protein CSALMRTYGYTF.

This clonotype was picked up a small number of times. The CDR3 is CASSPVAGTYNEQFF. The CDR3 nucleotides are TGTGCCAGCTCACCCGTAGCGGGGACCTACAATGAGCAGTTCTTC. The rearrangement uses TRBV18 and TRBJ2-1, with 8 bases lining up with TRBD2. Unmatched junction bases numbered 3, after V lost 3 bases and J lost 2 bases. Germline V gives CDR1 KGHSH, CDR2 LQKENI. The CDR3 has 15 amino acids.

This clonotype occurred many times. The CDR3 DNA sequence: TGTGCCAGCAGCTTGGAGGTGGGGACTGAAGCTTTCTTT. Its protein is CASSLEVGTEAFF. The chain uses TRBV5-5 and TRBJ1-1; D is undetermined. The V gene's germline CDR1 is SGHKS and CDR2 YYEKEE (reference sequence). This CDR3 has 13 amino acids. V was shortened by 0 bases and J by 5 bases, with 8 bases between the two germline ends.